The clone carrying this T cell receptor beta chain appeared a few times. Its antigen is unidentified. Some clones are missing from TCRdb's copy, which holds only in-frame ones; the method was immunoSEQ multiplex PCR. The repertoire holds roughly 180,000 clones, around 80% seen once, with roughly 4.5% in the top ten. The entry originates in a study of cytotoxic CD8 clonotypes in ibrutinib-treated CLL. Study-wide findings and caveats: Clonality showed a rise at ibrutinib response that reversed toward baseline at progression.

The germline CDR1 and CDR2 sequences are SGHTA and FQGNSA. The CDR3 is 16 amino acids. The V end was cut by 5 bases, the J end by 4 bases, with 21 bases between. The V gene is TRBV7-2, the J gene TRBJ2-7; D might be TRBD1 or TRBD2, each matching 5 bases. The receptor was derived from a human donor with chronic lymphocytic leukemia. Specimen: PBMCs, collected after 24 months of ibrutinib treatment. CDR3 in amino acids: CASSPPGTAVAYEQYF. CDR3 DNA: TGTGCCAGCAGCCCACCCGGGACGGCGGTTGCTTACGAGCAGTACTTC.